This T cell receptor beta chain was sequenced in a study of blood T cells in healthy people across ages. This clonotype has at least ten counts. Every sample had a minimum of 6 million PBMCs isolated. V was pared by 1 base and J by 2 bases, with 5 bases of the junction left unmatched. This CDR3 has 16 amino acids. The germline V gene encodes CDR1 LGHNA and CDR2 YSLEER. A sample-barcoded 5' primer and a J-beta primer mix were used in a second PCR of roughly 7 to 12 cycles. Sequencing of every sample gave 2.5 million or more CDR3-containing paired-end reads. MiXCR, applied by TCRdb to the 5' RACE reads, yields one record per CDR3 protein. The profile shows 780,000 or so distinct CDR3 sequences, around 25% of them singletons. The sample also formed part of further work on T cells of mothers and their children.

Source material: blood. The genes are TRBV4-3 and TRBJ2-3, with 8 bases matching TRBD2. The receptor was derived from a boy younger than 18 in good health. The CDR3 nucleotides are TGCGCCAGCAGCCAAGCGTGGACTAGCATCACAGATACGCAGTATTTT. Protein product: CASSQAWTSITDTQYF.